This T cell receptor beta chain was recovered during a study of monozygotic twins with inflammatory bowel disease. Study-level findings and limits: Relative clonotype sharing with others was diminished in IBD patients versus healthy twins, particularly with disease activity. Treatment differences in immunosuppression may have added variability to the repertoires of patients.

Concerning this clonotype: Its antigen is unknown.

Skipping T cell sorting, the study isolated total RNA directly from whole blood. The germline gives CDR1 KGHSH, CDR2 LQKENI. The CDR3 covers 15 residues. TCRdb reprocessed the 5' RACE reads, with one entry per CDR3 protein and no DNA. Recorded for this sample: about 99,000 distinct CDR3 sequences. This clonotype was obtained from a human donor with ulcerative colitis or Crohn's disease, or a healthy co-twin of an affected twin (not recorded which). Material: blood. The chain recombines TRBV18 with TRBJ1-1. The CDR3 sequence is CASSPPVGKNTEAFF.